What follows is one T cell receptor (beta chain) and its context. Antigen unknown. This sample is drawn from a study of tumor and adjacent non-tumor tissue in lung cancer. As for the study in general: Stage I to III disease affected about nine men and roughly 5 women aged about 31 to 80. Study results and limitations: Normal lung showed higher cumulative top 100 clone frequency than tumor. Significantly higher TCR diversity was found in tumor than normal lung.

CDR1 is MNHEY and CDR2 is SVGAGI in the germline V gene. The CDR3 runs 18 residues. V was clipped by 6 bases and J by 13 bases; unmatched bases: 27. This sample's RNA came from whole unsorted tissue. More than 3 cm separated this lung sample from the edge of the tumor. A modified ARM-PCR protocol with three rounds of nested PCR amplified TCRbeta. One entry per CDR3 protein, called by TCRdb with MiXCR from the multiplex PCR reads. Of 60,000 to 100,000 distinct CDR3 sequences in the sample, less than 85% are singletons; the top ten hold approximately 40%. This TCR was sampled from a man aged 70-80 years with non-small cell lung cancer. The sequenced material came from distant non-tumor lung tissue. The V gene is TRBV6-5, the J gene TRBJ2-7, with 10 bases fitting TRBD2. The CDR3 bases are TGTGCCAGCAGCTCACTAACTAGCGGGACAAAACTCGTGTACGAGCCATACTTC. This gives the protein CASSSLTSGTKLVYEPYF.